This TCR beta chain was identified in a study of blood T cell repertoires in COVID-19. Per the original methods: For nucleated cells, counts were estimated from reference gene primer amplification. Clones were read by immunoSEQ multiplex PCR, and TCRdb kept only the in-frame ones, dropping some. The DNA gave D and trimming, while V, J and clone size come from that table. Of about 140,000 clones in the sample, about four fifths are singletons; the top ten hold about 5.8%. This CDR3 is 15 amino acids long. V lost 5 bases and J lost 2, with 17 bases in between. CDR1 and CDR2 (germline): SGHRS, YFSETQ. This clonotype was obtained from a human donor in a cohort sampled during active COVID-19. J is TRBJ2-7 and V is TRBV5-1, with D possibly being TRBD1 (6 bases). Sequencing input: peripheral blood. As DNA, the CDR3 is TGCGCCAGCAGATATGATCTTGGGGGCCCCTACGAGCAGTACTTC. It yields the protein CASRYDLGGPYEQYF.